The rows below give T cell receptor beta chains drawn from one sample of a study of blood T cell repertoires in COVID-19. Assay: immunoSEQ multiplex PCR; the TCRdb copy retains only in-frame clones and omits some. The sample lists 150,000 to 200,000 clones; roughly 80% were seen once. Sequenced sample: PBMCs or T cells enriched from blood (not recorded which). Every receptor here comes from a middle-aged man who had recovered from COVID-19. Both conserved end residues are part of each CDR3. A D gene is named only where the DNA matches it firmly. Clone size is stated in some rows and not others, as once, few, many or a class when expanded.

clone size: .
J gene: TRBJ2-1
D gene: TRBD2
V gene: TRBV27
CDR3 DNA: TGTGCCAGCAGTGCCTCCCTCCTAGCGGGAGCCTACAATGAGCAGTTCTTC
CDR3 protein: CASSASLLAGAYNEQFF

clone size: .
J gene: TRBJ2-5
D gene: TRBD2
V gene: TRBV9
CDR3 DNA: TGTGCCAGCAGCCTCCTAGCGGGGAACTCTCAAGAGACCCAGTACTTC
CDR3 protein: CASSLLAGNSQETQYF

clone size: many
J gene: TRBJ2-7
D gene: TRBD2
V gene: TRBV10-1
CDR3 DNA: TGCGCCAGCTCGCGGGAGTTCTATAACGAGCAGTACTTC
CDR3 protein: CASSREFYNEQYF

clone size: .
J gene: TRBJ2-6
D gene: .
V gene: TRBV28
CDR3 DNA: TGTGCCACCAACTTTCCTGGGGCCAACGTCCTGACTTTC
CDR3 protein: CATNFPGANVLTF

clone size: .
J gene: TRBJ2-3
D gene: TRBD2
V gene: TRBV7-3
CDR3 DNA: TGTGCCAGCAGCTTAACCGGAGTAGCGGGGGGGCTTGGAGATACGCAGTATTTT
CDR3 protein: CASSLTGVAGGLGDTQYF

clone size: once
J gene: TRBJ2-7
D gene: .
V gene: TRBV5-1
CDR3 DNA: TGCGCCAGCAGCTTGGCCCTGGACAGCTACGAGCAGTACTTC
CDR3 protein: CASSLALDSYEQYF

clone size: .
J gene: TRBJ2-1
D gene: .
V gene: TRBV28
CDR3 DNA: TGTGCCAGCAGCCCCGGCGGGATCTACAATGAGCAGTTCTTC
CDR3 protein: CASSPGGIYNEQFF

clone size: .
J gene: TRBJ2-7
D gene: .
V gene: TRBV27
CDR3 DNA: TGTGCCAGCAGTTTAAGGCCAGCGGTTACCTACGAGCAGTACTTC
CDR3 protein: CASSLRPAVTYEQYF

clone size: .
J gene: TRBJ1-3
D gene: .
V gene: TRBV27
CDR3 DNA: TGTGCCAGCAGTTTGCAGGGGAACACCATATATTTT
CDR3 protein: CASSLQGNTIYF

clone size: .
J gene: TRBJ2-5
D gene: TRBD2
V gene: TRBV5-5
CDR3 DNA: TGTGCCAGCAGCTTCGGACCTGGGCGGGGGTCGGAGACCCAGTACTTC
CDR3 protein: CASSFGPGRGSETQYF

clone size: .
J gene: TRBJ1-5
D gene: TRBD1
V gene: TRBV5-1
CDR3 DNA: TGCGCCAGCAGCCAGGGGGATGAGCAGCCCCAGCATTTT
CDR3 protein: CASSQGDEQPQHF

clone size: .
J gene: TRBJ1-5
D gene: TRBD1
V gene: TRBV28
CDR3 DNA: TGTGCCAGCAGTGGACAGTTCCGTCGCGGGACAGGGGGTTATAGCAATCAGCCCCAGCATTTT
CDR3 protein: CASSGQFRRGTGGYSNQPQHF

clone size: once
J gene: TRBJ2-3
D gene: TRBD2
V gene: TRBV30
CDR3 DNA: TGTGCCTGGAGTGGTCACCGCGGGGGTACGCAGTATTTT
CDR3 protein: CAWSGHRGGTQYF

clone size: .
J gene: TRBJ1-5
D gene: TRBD1
V gene: TRBV11-2
CDR3 DNA: TGTGCCAGCAGCTTAGGGGACAGGGAGGAGAGGCCCCAGCATTTT
CDR3 protein: CASSLGDREERPQHF

clone size: few
J gene: TRBJ1-1
D gene: .
V gene: TRBV18
CDR3 DNA: TGTGCCAGCTCCCAGGACAGGAACACTGAAGCTTTCTTT
CDR3 protein: CASSQDRNTEAFF

clone size: .
J gene: TRBJ1-2
D gene: TRBD1
V gene: TRBV19
CDR3 DNA: TGTGCCAGTAGTTACTCCGGGACAGGGGGATCTCGCAACACCTTC
CDR3 protein: CASSYSGTGGSRNTF

clone size: once
J gene: TRBJ1-1
D gene: .
V gene: TRBV27
CDR3 DNA: TGTGCCAGCAATCCAGGGGCCTACACCACTGAAGCTTTCTTT
CDR3 protein: CASNPGAYTTEAFF

clone size: .
J gene: TRBJ2-7
D gene: TRBD2
V gene: TRBV5-1
CDR3 DNA: TGCGCCAGCAGCCGGAGCGGGGAACTAGCGGGTTTAACCTACGAGCAGTACTTC
CDR3 protein: CASSRSGELAGLTYEQYF

clone size: once
J gene: TRBJ2-7
D gene: .
V gene: TRBV7-9
CDR3 DNA: TGTGCCAGCAGCTTACCCGGGTACGGAGGCGAGCAGTACTTC
CDR3 protein: CASSLPGYGGEQYF

clone size: few
J gene: TRBJ1-2
D gene: TRBD1
V gene: TRBV28
CDR3 DNA: TGTGCCAGCAGCCCCCCACAGGGGACCGGCTACACCTTC
CDR3 protein: CASSPPQGTGYTF

clone size: .
J gene: TRBJ2-3
D gene: TRBD2
V gene: TRBV2
CDR3 DNA: TGTGCCAGCAGAGCGGGGAGCACAGATACGCAGTATTTT
CDR3 protein: CASRAGSTDTQYF

clone size: .
J gene: TRBJ1-1
D gene: TRBD1
V gene: TRBV7-2
CDR3 DNA: TGTGCCAGCAGCTGGACAGGGCGAACTGAAGCTTTCTTT
CDR3 protein: CASSWTGRTEAFF

clone size: .
J gene: TRBJ2-1
D gene: TRBD2
V gene: TRBV5-1
CDR3 DNA: TGCGCCAGCACTTTGGGCAGACCGGGACTAGCGGAAAAGTATGAGCAGTTCTTC
CDR3 protein: CASTLGRPGLAEKYEQFF

clone size: .
J gene: TRBJ2-7
D gene: TRBD1
V gene: TRBV18
CDR3 DNA: TGTGCCAGCTCACCACCAGGGGGCCCCTTCGAGCAGTACTTC
CDR3 protein: CASSPPGGPFEQYF

clone size: .
J gene: TRBJ2-7
D gene: TRBD2
V gene: TRBV20-1
CDR3 DNA: TGCAGTGCTAGTCCCGGGGGGGCCTCCGAGCAGTACTTC
CDR3 protein: CSASPGGASEQYF

clone size: .
J gene: TRBJ2-5
D gene: TRBD1
V gene: TRBV18
CDR3 DNA: TGTGCCAGCTCACCTGGTTTGGCAGGGGGCGCGCGAAGGGAGACCCAGTACTTC
CDR3 protein: CASSPGLAGGARRETQYF